This is a list of T cell receptor beta chains from one sample in a study of T cells in Graves' hyperthyroidism and ophthalmopathy. TCRdb reprocessed the multiplex PCR reads with MiXCR, giving one entry per CDR3 protein. The sample gives about 680,000 distinct CDR3 sequences, 35% of which show up once; around 30% is in the top ten. Sequenced input: blood. These receptors originate from a woman aged 40 to 55 with Graves' hyperthyroidism. Both conserved end residues are part of each CDR3. A D gene is named only where the DNA matches it firmly. Some rows mark clone size as missing; the rest say once, few, many or name a class of expanded clone.

D gene	V gene	clone size	J gene	CDR3 protein	CDR3 DNA
NA	TRBV9	many	TRBJ1-1	CASSVGGGTWPTEAFF	TGTGCCAGCAGCGTAGGGGGCGGGACGTGGCCCACTGAAGCTTTCTTT
NA	TRBV19	NA	TRBJ2-7	CASSPDLYYEQYF	TGTGCCAGTAGTCCCGATTTGTACTACGAGCAGTACTTC
NA	TRBV19	NA	TRBJ2-7	CASGLGGNNEQYF	TGTGCCAGTGGGCTTGGGGGTAACAATGAGCAGTACTTC
NA	TRBV7-9	NA	TRBJ2-6	CASSQVLSSLSSGANVLTF	TGCGCCAGCAGCCAAGTTCTGTCCAGTCTGAGCTCTGGGGCCAACGTCCTGACTTTC
TRBD2	TRBV25-1	NA	TRBJ2-7	CASSSTSGAYYEQYF	TGTGCCAGCAGTTCGACTAGCGGGGCTTACTACGAGCAGTACTTC
TRBD1	TRBV7-2	NA	TRBJ1-3	CASSLYRGNGNTIYF	TGTGCCAGCAGCCTATACAGGGGGAACGGGAACACCATATATTTT
TRBD2	TRBV7-2	NA	TRBJ2-5	CASSPPGLAGGGETQYF	TGTGCCAGCAGCCCCCCGGGGCTAGCGGGGGGAGGGGAGACCCAGTACTTC
NA	TRBV19	many	TRBJ1-5	CASTGTSNQPQHF	TGTGCCAGTACCGGGACTAGCAATCAGCCCCAGCATTTT
NA	TRBV10-3	NA	TRBJ2-7	CASSYPHRAQGEQYF	TGTGCCAGCAGTTACCCCCACAGGGCCCAGGGCGAGCAGTACTTC
NA	TRBV29-1	many	TRBJ1-4	CSVEANEKLFF	TGCAGCGTTGAGGCTAATGAAAAACTGTTTTTT
NA	TRBV15	many	TRBJ1-2	CATSRDLGSTNYGYTF	TGTGCCACCAGCAGAGATCTTGGCAGTACTAACTATGGCTACACCTTC
TRBD1	TRBV5-6	NA	TRBJ2-5	CASSLAGQKETQYF	TGTGCCAGCAGCTTGGCGGGACAGAAAGAGACCCAGTACTTC
NA	TRBV19	NA	TRBJ1-5	CASSSSGMNIQPQHF	TGTGCCAGTAGTAGTAGCGGGATGAACATTCAGCCCCAGCATTTT
TRBD1	TRBV7-2	few	TRBJ1-6	CASRTGEYSPLHF	TGTGCCAGCAGAACAGGGGAGTATTCACCCCTCCACTTT
NA	TRBV25-1	many	TRBJ2-6	CASSAGPSGANVLTF	TGTGCCAGCAGTGCGGGGCCTTCTGGGGCCAACGTCCTGACTTTC